Listed below are T cell receptor beta chains from one sample, sequenced in a study of T cell responses to AZD1222 COVID-19 vaccine. Clones were sequenced by immunoSEQ multiplex PCR, and TCRdb holds only the in-frame ones, with some missing. The table includes around 200,000 clones, around 90% detected once. Sequences were derived from peripheral blood, sampled on day 0 of AZD1222 vaccination. These receptors all come from an adult in good health. Each CDR3 is given with its conserved first and last residue. Fields, in order: J gene, V gene, D gene, clone size, CDR3 protein, CDR3 DNA. A D gene is named only where the DNA matches it firmly. Clone size is not always given. Where it is, it says once, few, many or a class for expanded clones.

TRBJ1-5 | TRBV19 | TRBD1 | NA | CASQSDRVNQPQHF | TGTGCCAGTCAAAGCGACAGGGTCAATCAGCCCCAGCATTTT
TRBJ2-7 | TRBV10-1 | TRBD1 | once | CASSESGTGVYEQYF | TGCGCCAGCAGTGAGTCCGGGACAGGGGTCTACGAGCAGTACTTC
TRBJ1-4 | TRBV2 | TRBD1 | NA | CASSGGGTGGEKLFF | TGTGCCAGCAGTGGAGGAGGGACAGGAGGTGAAAAACTGTTTTTT
TRBJ2-5 | TRBV19 | NA | NA | CASSISLLGETQYF | TGTGCCAGTAGTATCTCACTATTGGGGGAGACCCAGTACTTC
TRBJ2-2 | TRBV18 | NA | NA | CASSPKIDWIGELFF | TGTGCCAGCTCACCAAAGATCGATTGGATCGGGGAGCTGTTTTTT
TRBJ2-2 | TRBV18 | NA | NA | CASSLLRNTNTGELFF | TGTGCCAGCTCTCTTTTGAGGAATACGAACACCGGGGAGCTGTTTTTT
TRBJ2-7 | TRBV5-1 | NA | NA | CASSLAGGRREQYF | TGCGCCAGCAGCTTGGCAGGGGGGCGCCGGGAGCAGTACTTC
TRBJ1-1 | TRBV2 | NA | NA | CASSGGMNTEAFF | TGTGCCAGCAGTGGGGGCATGAACACTGAAGCTTTCTTT
TRBJ2-5 | TRBV2 | TRBD2 | few | CASSGTSGRVETQYF | TGTGCCAGCAGTGGGACTAGCGGGAGGGTAGAGACCCAGTACTTC
TRBJ1-2 | TRBV9 | NA | once | CASSALTPGTTGYTF | TGTGCCAGCAGCGCACTTACCCCGGGAACTACTGGCTACACCTTC
TRBJ2-7 | TRBV4-3 | NA | NA | CASSQVYKSYEQYF | TGCGCCAGCAGCCAGGTCTACAAGTCCTACGAGCAGTACTTC
TRBJ2-2 | TRBV10-3 | NA | NA | CAISEEIGVNTGELFF | TGTGCCATCAGTGAGGAAATAGGGGTCAACACCGGGGAGCTGTTTTTT
TRBJ1-2 | TRBV7-2 | TRBD1 | NA | CASSASSGGYDGYTF | TGTGCCAGCAGTGCGTCTTCAGGGGGCTATGATGGCTACACCTTC
TRBJ2-5 | TRBV13 | NA | NA | CASSFKGVETQYF | TGTGCCAGCAGCTTTAAAGGGGTGGAGACCCAGTACTTC
TRBJ1-4 | TRBV6-1 | NA | NA | CASSESLLGLKEKLFF | TGTGCCAGCAGTGAATCACTTCTAGGGCTGAAGGAAAAACTGTTTTTT
TRBJ2-1 | TRBV11-3 | NA | NA | CASSSRQGRYNEQFF | TGTGCCAGCAGCTCCCGGCAGGGTAGATACAATGAGCAGTTCTTC
TRBJ1-4 | TRBV11-2 | NA | NA | CASSLSATNEKLFF | TGTGCCAGCAGCTTATCAGCAACTAATGAAAAACTGTTTTTT
TRBJ1-1 | TRBV18 | NA | NA | CASSLPGGVGAEAFF | TGTGCCAGCTCACTCCCAGGTGGGGTGGGCGCTGAAGCTTTCTTT
TRBJ1-5 | TRBV28 | TRBD1 | NA | CASSSDREPSNQPQHF | TGTGCCAGCAGCTCGGACAGGGAACCAAGCAATCAGCCCCAGCATTTT
TRBJ2-1 | TRBV19 | NA | NA | CASTVGLSTYNEQFF | TGTGCCAGTACCGTGGGGTTATCCACCTACAATGAGCAGTTCTTC
TRBJ2-7 | TRBV12-3/TRBV12-4 | TRBD2 | NA | CASIEAGGYEQYF | TGTGCCAGCATAGAGGCGGGAGGGTACGAGCAGTACTTC
TRBJ1-1 | TRBV11-2 | NA | NA | CASSPWGDTEAFF | TGTGCCAGCAGCCCCTGGGGGGACACTGAAGCTTTCTTT
TRBJ2-7 | TRBV7-2 | NA | NA | CASRGAGYEQYF | TGTGCCAGCAGGGGGGCGGGCTACGAGCAGTACTTC
TRBJ1-5 | TRBV6-5 | NA | NA | CASSFPFSQPQHF | TGTGCCAGCAGTTTTCCTTTTAGTCAGCCCCAGCATTTT
TRBJ1-6 | TRBV7-2 | NA | NA | CASSPSEVPLHF | TGTGCCAGCAGCCCCAGTGAGGTCCCCCTCCACTTT
TRBJ2-7 | TRBV6-2/TRBV6-3 | NA | NA | CASSYGGWIYEQYF | TGTGCCAGCAGTTACGGGGGTTGGATCTACGAGCAGTACTTC
TRBJ1-2 | TRBV7-8 | NA | once | CASSLVHQGRGYTF | TGTGCCAGCAGCTTAGTTCACCAGGGGCGAGGCTACACCTTC
TRBJ2-2 | TRBV4-3 | NA | NA | CASSPVTGTVGELFF | TGCGCCAGCAGCCCCGTTACAGGTACCGTCGGGGAGCTGTTTTTT
TRBJ2-4 | TRBV7-2 | NA | NA | CASSLTDTQGQYF | TGTGCCAGCAGCTTAACCGACACCCAGGGTCAGTACTTC
TRBJ2-5 | TRBV27 | NA | NA | CASSLGPKQETQYF | TGTGCCAGCAGTTTAGGTCCTAAGCAAGAGACCCAGTACTTC
TRBJ1-2 | TRBV5-4 | NA | NA | CASSLKGRPYGYTF | TGTGCCAGCAGCTTGAAAGGCAGACCATATGGCTACACCTTC
TRBJ1-4 | TRBV27 | NA | NA | CASSGGFGEKLFF | TGTGCCAGCTCCGGGGGATTCGGGGAAAAACTGTTTTTT
TRBJ1-1 | TRBV3-1/TRBV3-2 | TRBD1 | few | CASSQGTGLTEAFF | TGTGCCAGCAGCCAAGGGACAGGGCTGACTGAAGCTTTCTTT
TRBJ1-1 | TRBV19 | TRBD1 | NA | CASEFRGADTEAFF | TGTGCCAGTGAGTTCAGGGGGGCGGATACTGAAGCTTTCTTT
TRBJ1-6 | TRBV25-1 | NA | NA | CASSDNSPLHF | TGTGCCAGCAGTGATAATTCACCCCTCCACTTT
TRBJ1-1 | TRBV6-5 | NA | NA | CASSYDPRLNTEAFF | TGTGCCAGCAGTTATGATCCCCGGTTAAACACTGAAGCTTTCTTT
TRBJ2-5 | TRBV7-2 | TRBD2 | few | CASSSGGLAGLETQYF | TGTGCCAGCAGCTCAGGGGGACTAGCGGGGTTGGAGACCCAGTACTTC
TRBJ2-5 | TRBV3-1/TRBV3-2 | TRBD1 | NA | CASTLTGGRETQYF | TGTGCCAGCACCTTGACAGGGGGGAGAGAGACCCAGTACTTC
TRBJ1-5 | TRBV29-1 | NA | NA | CSVSDGSRQPQHF | TGCAGCGTCTCCGACGGTTCACGGCAGCCCCAGCATTTT
TRBJ2-1 | TRBV7-9 | NA | NA | CASSLSPGQPSDEQFF | TGTGCCAGCAGCTTATCCCCAGGACAGCCAAGCGATGAGCAGTTCTTC
TRBJ2-1 | TRBV5-6 | TRBD2 | NA | CASSLWSAPGLTYNEQFF | TGTGCCAGCAGCTTGTGGTCAGCTCCGGGACTAACGTACAATGAGCAGTTCTTC
TRBJ1-6 | TRBV2 | NA | NA | CASRRDETVLHF | TGTGCCAGCCGGAGAGATGAGACAGTCCTTCACTTT
TRBJ2-1 | TRBV4-3 | TRBD1 | NA | CASSQGTGGPSGQFF | TGCGCCAGCAGCCAAGGGACAGGGGGGCCGTCCGGGCAGTTCTTC